This T cell receptor beta chain was obtained from a study of blood T cell repertoires in COVID-19. Across the whole study: Material from acute and convalescent COVID-19 was sourced from the United States, Italy and Spain.

The method was immunoSEQ multiplex PCR; TCRdb's version includes in-frame clones alone and lacks a portion of them. This repertoire shows approximately 100,000 clones, about 88% found once; its top ten account for around 2.2%. Trimming removed 0 bases from V and 4 bases from J, with 17 bases in between. This CDR3 has 16 residues. Germline V CDR1 and CDR2: SGDLS, YYNGEE. The sequencing input was peripheral blood. J is TRBJ2-7 and V is TRBV9; perhaps TRBD1 as D (7 bases). The clonotype originates from a human donor in a cohort sampled during active COVID-19. This CDR3 reads CASSVGSGGQIYEQYF. The CDR3 region has the DNA TGTGCCAGCAGCGTAGGATCAGGGGGGCAGATATACGAGCAGTACTTC.